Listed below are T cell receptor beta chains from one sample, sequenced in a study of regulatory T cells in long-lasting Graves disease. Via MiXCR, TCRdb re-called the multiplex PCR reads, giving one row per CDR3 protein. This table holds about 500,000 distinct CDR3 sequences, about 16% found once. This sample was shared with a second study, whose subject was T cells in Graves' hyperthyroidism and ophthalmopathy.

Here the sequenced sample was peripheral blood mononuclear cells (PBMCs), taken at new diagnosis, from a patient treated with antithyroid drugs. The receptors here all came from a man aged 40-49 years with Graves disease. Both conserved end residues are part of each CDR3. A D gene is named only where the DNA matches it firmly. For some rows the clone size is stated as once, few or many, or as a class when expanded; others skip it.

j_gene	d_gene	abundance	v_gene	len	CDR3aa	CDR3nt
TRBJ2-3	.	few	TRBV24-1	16	CATSDSYRRYTDTQYF	TGTGCCACCAGTGATTCGTACAGGAGATACACAGATACGCAGTATTTT
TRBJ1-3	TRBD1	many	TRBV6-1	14	CASKRDSSGNTIYF	TGTGCCAGCAAACGGGACAGCTCTGGAAACACCATATATTTT
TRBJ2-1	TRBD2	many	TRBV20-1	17	CSARVAVAGGGRNEQFF	TGCAGTGCTAGAGTCGCGGTAGCGGGAGGGGGGAGGAATGAGCAGTTCTTC
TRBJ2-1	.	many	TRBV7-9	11	CASSLNQEQFF	TGTGCCAGCAGCTTAAACCAGGAGCAGTTCTTC
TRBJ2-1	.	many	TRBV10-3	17	CAISESGSGGVYNEQFF	TGTGCCATCAGTGAGTCGGGTAGCGGAGGGGTATACAATGAGCAGTTCTTC
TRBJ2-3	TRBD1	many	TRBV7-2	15	CASSTGTGWLDTQYF	TGTGCCAGCAGCACCGGGACAGGGTGGTTGGATACGCAGTATTTT
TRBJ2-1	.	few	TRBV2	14	CASRTVFSYNEQFF	TGTGCCAGCAGGACAGTATTCTCCTACAATGAGCAGTTCTTC
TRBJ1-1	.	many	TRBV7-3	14	CASSSAGGYTEAFF	TGTGCCAGCAGCTCTGCCGGGGGGTATACTGAAGCTTTCTTT
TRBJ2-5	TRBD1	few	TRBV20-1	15	CSARDWQGVQETQYF	TGCAGTGCTAGAGATTGGCAGGGGGTACAAGAGACCCAGTACTTC
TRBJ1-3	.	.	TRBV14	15	CASSQEGRERNTIYF	TGTGCCAGCAGCCAAGAAGGCAGGGAGCGCAACACCATATATTTT
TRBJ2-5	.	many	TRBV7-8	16	CASSLVQGAGGETQYF	TGTGCCAGCAGCTTAGTGCAGGGGGCGGGAGGAGAGACCCAGTACTTC
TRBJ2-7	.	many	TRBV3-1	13	CASSQVEPYEQYF	TGTGCCAGCAGCCAAGTGGAGCCCTACGAGCAGTACTTC
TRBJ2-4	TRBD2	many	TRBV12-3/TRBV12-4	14	CASREGLAENIQYF	TGTGCCAGCAGGGAAGGACTAGCGGAAAACATTCAGTACTTC
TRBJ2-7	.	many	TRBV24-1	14	CATSDAGVRNEQYF	TGTGCCACCAGTGATGCAGGGGTTCGCAACGAGCAGTACTTC
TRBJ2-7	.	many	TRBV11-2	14	CASSLGGRVNEQYF	TGTGCCAGCAGTTTAGGAGGGCGCGTAAACGAGCAGTACTTC
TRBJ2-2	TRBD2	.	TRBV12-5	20	CASGLGRRAGVPLNTGELFF	TGTGCTAGTGGTTTGGGCAGAAGAGCGGGAGTCCCCCTGAACACCGGGGAGCTGTTTTTT
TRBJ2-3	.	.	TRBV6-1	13	CASSLTNTDTQYF	TGTGCCAGCAGCCTGACAAACACAGATACGCAGTATTTT
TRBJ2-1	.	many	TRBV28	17	CASSSRPDLYSYNEQFF	TGTGCCAGCAGCTCCCGGCCTGACCTTTATTCCTACAATGAGCAGTTCTTC
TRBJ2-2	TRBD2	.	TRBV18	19	CASSIQGLAGVSNTGELFF	TGTGCCAGCTCAATCCAAGGACTAGCGGGAGTCTCGAACACCGGGGAGCTGTTTTTT
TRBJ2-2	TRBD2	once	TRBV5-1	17	CASREGPSGVNTGELFF	TGCGCCAGCAGAGAGGGCCCTAGCGGAGTCAACACCGGGGAGCTGTTTTTT
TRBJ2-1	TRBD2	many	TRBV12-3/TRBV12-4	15	CASSPGLAGLDEQFF	TGTGCCAGCAGTCCGGGACTAGCGGGTTTGGATGAGCAGTTCTTC
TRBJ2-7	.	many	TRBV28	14	CASRPRDGAYEQYF	TGTGCCAGCAGGCCCCGGGACGGCGCCTACGAGCAGTACTTC
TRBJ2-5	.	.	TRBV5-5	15	CASSLRRIEQETQYF	TGTGCCAGCAGCTTGAGGCGGATCGAACAAGAGACCCAGTACTTC
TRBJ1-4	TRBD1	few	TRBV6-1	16	CASSRNRDRVREKLFF	TGTGCCAGCAGTAGGAACCGGGACAGGGTCCGTGAAAAACTGTTTTTT
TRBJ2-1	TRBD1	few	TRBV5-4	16	CASSEPGQGSYNEQFF	TGTGCCAGCAGCGAACCGGGACAGGGATCCTACAATGAGCAGTTCTTC
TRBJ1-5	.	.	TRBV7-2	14	CASSKTRSGQPQHF	TGTGCCAGCAGCAAGACCCGGAGCGGGCAGCCCCAGCATTTT
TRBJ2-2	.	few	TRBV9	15	CASTSSGRGTGELFF	TGTGCCAGCACGTCGTCGGGGCGGGGCACCGGGGAGCTGTTTTTT
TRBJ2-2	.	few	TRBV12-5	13	CASGIPGTGELFF	TGTGCTAGTGGTATTCCCGGCACCGGGGAGCTGTTTTTT
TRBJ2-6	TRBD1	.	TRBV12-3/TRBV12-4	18	CASSSHAGGVGGANVLTF	TGTGCCAGCAGCAGTCATGCAGGGGGCGTAGGTGGGGCCAACGTCCTGACTTTC
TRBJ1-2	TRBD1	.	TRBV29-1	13	CSALPQGAFGYTF	TGCAGCGCGCTCCCACAGGGGGCGTTTGGCTACACCTTC
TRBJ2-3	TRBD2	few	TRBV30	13	CAWSGGGRDTQYF	TGTGCCTGGAGTGGCGGCGGGAGGGATACGCAGTATTTT
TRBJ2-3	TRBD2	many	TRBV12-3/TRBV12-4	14	CASSSGTREDTQYF	TGTGCCAGCAGTTCCGGGACTAGAGAGGATACGCAGTATTTT
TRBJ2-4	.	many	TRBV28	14	CASSFGDGQNIQYF	TGTGCCAGCAGTTTCGGGGACGGGCAAAACATTCAGTACTTC
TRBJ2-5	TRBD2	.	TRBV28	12	CATLAGRETQYF	TGTGCCACCTTAGCGGGAAGAGAGACCCAGTACTTC
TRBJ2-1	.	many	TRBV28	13	CASSSGLYNEQFF	TGTGCCAGCAGCAGCGGACTGTACAATGAGCAGTTCTTC
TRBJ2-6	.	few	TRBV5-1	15	CASSPVSPGANVLTF	TGCGCCAGCAGCCCGGTCTCACCCGGGGCCAACGTCCTGACTTTC
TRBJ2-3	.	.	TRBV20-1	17	CSASRFGRDTYTDTQYF	TGCAGTGCTAGTCGCTTCGGCCGGGACACCTACACAGATACGCAGTATTTT